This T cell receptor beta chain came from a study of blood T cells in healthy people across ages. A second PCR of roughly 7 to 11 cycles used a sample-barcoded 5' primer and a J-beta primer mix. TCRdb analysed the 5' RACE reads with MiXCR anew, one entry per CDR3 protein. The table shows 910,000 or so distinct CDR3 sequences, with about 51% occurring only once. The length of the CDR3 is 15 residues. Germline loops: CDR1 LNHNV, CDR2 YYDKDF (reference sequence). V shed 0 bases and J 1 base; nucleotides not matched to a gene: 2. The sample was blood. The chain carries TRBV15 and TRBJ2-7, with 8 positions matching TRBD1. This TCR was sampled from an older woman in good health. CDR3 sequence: CATSRERTGSYEQYF. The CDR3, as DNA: TGTGCCACCAGCAGAGAACGGACAGGGTCCTACGAGCAGTACTTC.